These 20 T cell receptor beta chains originate from one sample sequenced in a study of T cells in Graves' hyperthyroidism and ophthalmopathy. Template material for amplifying TCR beta CDR3 regions consisted of RNA transcripts. HTBI primers were employed in a first-round RT-PCR of the TCR CDR3. Via MiXCR, TCRdb re-called the multiplex PCR reads, giving one row per CDR3 protein. Among around 600,000 distinct CDR3 sequences listed, around 15% were seen once. The sequenced sample was blood. The receptor source for this set is a woman in her forties with Graves' ophthalmopathy.

The V call is TRBV20-1, the J call TRBJ1-5; D is uncertain. Trimming stripped 4 bases from V and 2 bases from J, with 9 bases between. The CDR3 covers 13 residues. Looked up from germline, CDR1 is DFQATT and CDR2 is SNEGSKA (reference sequence). The CDR3 region has the DNA TGCAGTGCTAAACAGTGGGGCAATCAGCCCCAGCATTTT. Protein: CSAKQWGNQPQHF.

The rearrangement uses TRBV5-1 and TRBJ2-1; TRBD2 is a possible D gene (6 bases). Germline CDR1 is SGHRS and CDR2 is YFSETQ. The CDR3 is 14 amino acids. V was shortened by 4 bases and J by 8 bases, with 16 bases between the two germline ends. The chain's CDR3 is CASSPLGGSHEQFF. The CDR3 DNA sequence: TGCGCCAGCAGCCCCCTAGGAGGGAGCCATGAGCAGTTCTTC.

This clonotype has at least ten counts. This sequence joins TRBV12-3 or TRBV12-4 and TRBJ2-7, with unresolved D. CDR3 length: 11 amino acids. With 6 bases removed from V and 5 bases from J, the gap between germline ends came to 8 bases. CDR3 nucleotides: TGTGCCAGCAGCCTGAGGAACGAGCAGTACTTC. It encodes CASSLRNEQYF.

The V gene is TRBV19, the J gene TRBJ1-4; 9 positions agree with TRBD1. The CDR3 extends over 14 amino acids. From germline, CDR1 is LNHDA and CDR2 SQIVND (reference sequence). Trimming at V came to 4 bases and at J to 4 bases, leaving 1 base not matched to a gene. As DNA, the CDR3 is TGTGCCAGTAGTACGGACAGGGGTAATGAAAAACTGTTTTTT. Amino acid sequence: CASSTDRGNEKLFF.

The table lists this clonotype with a few counts. The chain couples TRBV6-6 to TRBJ2-2; no firm D call. CDR1 is MNHNY, CDR2 SVGAGI, per germline (reference sequence). V gave up 0 bases and J gave up 8 bases, with 7 bases separating them. The CDR3 loop spans 13 amino acids. The CDR3 protein is CASSYSESGELFF. CDR3 bases: TGTGCCAGCAGTTACTCAGAGTCAGGGGAGCTGTTTTTT.

This clonotype showed up just a few times. This chain links TRBV7-9 with TRBJ2-1; D remains ambiguous. Germline CDR1 and CDR2: SEHNR and FQNEAQ (reference sequence). The CDR3 is 12 amino acids. Between the trimmed V and J ends, which lost 0 bases and 11 bases, there was a span of 8 bases. CDR3 sequence reads: CASSLADGKQFF. DNA for the CDR3: TGTGCCAGCAGCTTAGCTGACGGAAAGCAGTTCTTC.

The gene calls are TRBV6-1 and TRBJ2-7; perhaps TRBD1 as D (5 bases). CDR1 is MNHNS and CDR2 is SASEGT in the germline V gene. The CDR3 is 14 amino acids. Trimming stripped 3 bases from V and 2 bases from J, with 11 bases between. In nucleotides, the CDR3 is TGTGCCAGCAGTGAGTCCAGGGTCCCCTACGAGCAGTACTTC. This codes for CASSESRVPYEQYF.

The DNA for the CDR3 is TGCAGTGCTAGAGGGGGATCGGGTAACTATGGCTACACCTTC. Encoded protein: CSARGGSGNYGYTF. The V gene is TRBV20-1, the J gene TRBJ1-2; D gene unclear. Germline-derived CDR1 and CDR2 are DFQATT and SNEGSKA (reference sequence). The V and J ends lost 1 base and 1 base respectively, with 10 bases between them. The CDR3 is made up of 14 amino acids.

The rearrangement links TRBV20-1 to TRBJ2-1, with D possibly matching TRBD1 (6 bases). The V gene's germline CDR1 is DFQATT and CDR2 SNEGSKA (reference sequence). CDR3 size: 15 residues. V lost 6 bases, J lost 8 bases, and 23 bases lay in between. The CDR3 sequence: CSAPRTYNEGDEQFF. In DNA form, the CDR3 reads TGCAGTGCCCCGCGGACCTATAACGAGGGGGATGAGCAGTTCTTC.

This clonotype was recorded only once. A much larger clone is a single base away; this may be a read error. The V gene is TRBV6-2 or TRBV6-3, the J gene TRBJ2-7; D is perhaps TRBD2 (6 bases). The CDR3 spans 14 residues. CDR1 is MNHEY, CDR2 SVGEGT, per germline. V shed 2 bases and J shed 3 bases, with 11 bases lying between them. CDR3 protein: CASSYPTRGYEQYF. The CDR3 DNA follows: TGTGCCAGCAGTTACCCGACTAGGGGCTACGAGCAGTACTTC.

This rearrangement joins TRBV24-1 to TRBJ2-3, with D possibly TRBD1 on 6 matching bases. Germline V gene lookup returns CDR1 KGHDR and CDR2 SFDVKD. The CDR3 extends over 14 amino acids. V was shortened by 7 bases and J by 0 bases, with 10 bases between the two germline ends. The CDR3 nucleotides read TGTGCCACCAGCACAGGGCTCAGCACAGATACGCAGTATTTT. Translated, it gives CATSTGLSTDTQYF.

The chain uses TRBV6-1 and TRBJ1-6, with TRBD1 matching over 7 bases. V shed 2 bases and J 7 bases; nucleotides not matched to a gene: 2. Germline CDR1 reads MNHNS; CDR2 reads SASEGT. This CDR3 is 14 amino acids long. The CDR3 nucleotides are TGTGCCAGCAGTGAACGACAGGGCAATTCACCCCTCCACTTT. Translation gives CASSERQGNSPLHF.

This clonotype has a count of ten or more. The chain links TRBV27 to TRBJ1-2; no clear D gene. The ends were cut back, 0 bases at V and 0 bases at J, with 8 bases in the middle. CDR1 and CDR2 from the germline V gene are MNHEY and SMNVEV (reference sequence). The CDR3 contains 15 residues. CDR3 DNA: TGTGCCAGCAGTTTATCGAGGAGAACTAACTATGGCTACACCTTC. Amino acids: CASSLSRRTNYGYTF.

About this clonotype: The junction does not match germline at one end; this may be a read error. V and J are TRBV11-1 and TRBJ2-1; D is possibly TRBD2 (5 bases). CDR3 length: 13 amino acids. Germline V gives CDR1 SGHAT, CDR2 FQDESV (reference sequence). CDR3 residues: CANSLGVNNEQFF. In DNA form, the CDR3 reads TGTGCCAACAGCTTGGGAGTAAACAATGAGCAGTTCTTC.

The gene calls are TRBV5-1 and TRBJ2-7; TRBD2 might be the D (6 bases). Trimming removed 4 bases from V and 5 bases from J, with 10 bases in between. The CDR3 covers 12 residues. Germline V lookup: CDR1 SGHRS, CDR2 YFSETQ. As DNA, the CDR3 is TGCGCCAGCAGCCGGGAGTTGCACGAGCAGTACTTC. It codes for CASSRELHEQYF.

This clonotype was detected many times. The J gene is TRBJ2-7, the V gene TRBV4-1; TRBD1 might be the D (5 bases). CDR1 and CDR2 from the germline V gene are MGHRA and YSYEKL. Trimming stripped 2 bases from V and 0 bases from J, with 8 bases between. The CDR3 covers 14 residues. DNA of the CDR3: TGCGCCAGCAGCCAAAGCAGGGCCTCCTACGAGCAGTACTTC. Translating it yields CASSQSRASYEQYF.

This clonotype was seen a handful of times. The chain recombines TRBV2 with TRBJ1-3; no clear D. In germline, CDR1 is SNHLY, CDR2 FYNNEI. This CDR3 is built from 20 residues. V dropped 6 bases and J dropped 0 bases, with 27 bases sitting between them. The CDR3 loop reads CASSPRMMGLARSSGNTIYF. The CDR3, as DNA: TGTGCCAGCAGCCCGAGGATGATGGGCCTCGCACGGTCCTCTGGAAACACCATATATTTT.

In this sample, this clonotype turned up many times. The chain links TRBV12-3 or TRBV12-4 to TRBJ2-7; D perhaps matches TRBD1 (6 bases). This CDR3 has 14 amino acids. V gave up 3 bases and J gave up 4 bases, with 13 bases separating them. Here the CDR3 reads CASSFWTAPYEQYF. For the CDR3, the DNA is TGTGCCAGCAGTTTTTGGACAGCGCCTTACGAGCAGTACTTC.

This clonotype was seen ten or more times. The genes are TRBV6-1 and TRBJ2-5, with no clear D. The V gene lost 8 bases and the J gene lost 5 bases, with 21 bases spanning the gap. The CDR3 length is 15 residues. The V gene's germline CDR1 is MNHNS and CDR2 SASEGT. The CDR3 here is CASGRGVGSLETQYF. CDR3 nucleotide sequence: TGTGCCAGCGGCCGTGGAGTAGGGTCATTGGAGACCCAGTACTTC.

This clonotype has ten or more counts. The V gene is TRBV20-1, the J gene TRBJ2-5, with TRBD2 matching over 7 bases. The V and J ends lost 1 base and 4 bases, in that order; junction bases with no gene match: 12. Germline lookup yields CDR1 DFQATT and CDR2 SNEGSKA (reference sequence). The CDR3 consists of 16 residues. The CDR3 nucleotides are TGCAGTGCTAGAGGGGGGGGAGGGCCTTTAGGAGAGACCCAGTACTTC. This translates into CSARGGGGPLGETQYF.